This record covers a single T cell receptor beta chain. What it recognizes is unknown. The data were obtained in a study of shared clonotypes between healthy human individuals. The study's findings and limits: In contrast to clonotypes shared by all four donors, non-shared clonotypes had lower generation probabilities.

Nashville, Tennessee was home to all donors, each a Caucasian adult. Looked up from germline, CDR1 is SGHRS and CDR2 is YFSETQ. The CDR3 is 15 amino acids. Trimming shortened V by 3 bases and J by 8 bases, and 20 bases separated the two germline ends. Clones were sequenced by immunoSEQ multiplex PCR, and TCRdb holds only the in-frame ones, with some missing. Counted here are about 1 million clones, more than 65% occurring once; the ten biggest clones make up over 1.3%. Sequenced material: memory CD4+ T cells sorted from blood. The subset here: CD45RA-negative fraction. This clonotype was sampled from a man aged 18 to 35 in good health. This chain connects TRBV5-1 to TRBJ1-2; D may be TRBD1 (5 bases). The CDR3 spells CASSWGDRPGDGYTF. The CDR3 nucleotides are TGCGCCAGCAGCTGGGGAGACAGACCGGGGGACGGCTACACCTTC.